This passage covers 11 T cell receptor beta chains from one sample sequenced in a study of blood T cell repertoires in COVID-19. The protocol was immunoSEQ multiplex PCR, while the TCRdb copy is restricted to in-frame clones and leaves out a portion. Here the sample spans roughly 200,000 clones, roughly 84% being singletons. Sequenced sample: peripheral blood. The receptors were gathered from a woman of 80 years or more with active or convalescent COVID-19.

In regard to this clone: The sample carries other DNA sequences with the same CDR3. Written as DNA, the CDR3 is TGTGCCAGCAGCTTAGGAGGCTACAATGAGCAGTTCTTC. Translated, it gives CASSLGGYNEQFF. The V call is TRBV11-3, the J call TRBJ2-1; D gene ambiguous. The germline CDR1 and CDR2 sequences are SGHNT and YENEEA. CDR3 size: 13 residues. V gave up 1 base and J gave up 3 bases, with 4 bases separating them.

The chain combines TRBV30 with TRBJ1-2, with 8 bases that match TRBD1. Germline trimming cut 7 bases from V and 4 bases from J; bases unmatched to any gene: 14. This CDR3 has 15 residues. The germline gives CDR1 GTSNPN, CDR2 SVGIG (reference sequence). CDR3 residues: CASAHRTGSAYGYTF. In DNA form, the CDR3 reads TGTGCCTCGGCCCATAGGACAGGGAGTGCCTATGGCTACACCTTC.

The rearrangement joins TRBV19 to TRBJ1-5; 8 bases are shared with TRBD1. CDR1 is LNHDA, CDR2 SQIVND, per germline (reference sequence). The length of the CDR3 is 16 residues. V was pared by 1 base and J by 2 bases, with 4 bases of the junction left unmatched. The CDR3 protein is CASSIASTGGNQPQHF. The CDR3 bases are TGTGCCAGTAGTATAGCCTCGACAGGGGGCAATCAGCCCCAGCATTTT. The full variable domain, completed using reference TRBV19 and TRBJ1-5, is DGGITQSPKYLFRKEGQNVTLSCEQNLNHDAMYWYRQDPGQGLRLIYYSQIVNDFQKGDIAEGYSVSREKKESFPLTVTSAQKNPTAFYLCASSIASTGGNQPQHFGDGTRLSIL.

This chain joins TRBV20-1 and TRBJ2-7, with 8 positions matching TRBD1. The CDR3 sequence is 15 residues long. J lost 0 bases, V lost 3 bases, and 7 bases had no gene match. Germline-derived CDR1 and CDR2 are DFQATT and SNEGSKA (reference sequence). The CDR3 sequence: CSASSRDRSSYEQYF. The CDR3 bases are TGCAGTGCTAGTTCCCGGGACAGGAGCTCCTACGAGCAGTACTTC.

The chain links TRBV28 to TRBJ1-2, with a possible D match to TRBD1 (6 bases). CDR3 length: 14 amino acids. Germline V lookup: CDR1 MDHEN, CDR2 SYDVKM. V gave up 2 bases and J gave up 0 bases, with 7 bases separating them. In DNA, the CDR3 is TGTGCCAGCAGTTTAGGACAGACTAACTATGGCTACACCTTC. Protein: CASSLGQTNYGYTF.

This clone was counted only a few times. The chain carries TRBV5-1 and TRBJ1-5, with unresolved D. The CDR3 loop spans 16 amino acids. Germline CDR1 reads SGHRS; CDR2 reads YFSETQ. V was shortened by 2 bases and J by 6 bases, with 18 bases between the two germline ends. The CDR3 DNA sequence: TGCGCCAGCAGCTTTGACGAACTCCGGGTTGGTCAGCCCCAGCATTTT. Its protein product is CASSFDELRVGQPQHF.

The chain combines TRBV3-1 (or the pseudogene TRBV3-2) with TRBJ2-3; a weak D match, TRBD2 (5 bases). V dropped 0 bases and J dropped 3 bases, with 10 bases sitting between them. CDR3 length: 15 residues. Germline CDR1 is LGHDT and CDR2 is YNNKEL (reference sequence). CDR3 DNA: TGTGCCAGCAGCCAAGAGGCGAGAGGGACAGATACGCAGTATTTT. Translating gives CASSQEARGTDTQYF.

This clone was picked up one time. Written as DNA, the CDR3 is TGTGCCAGCAGCTCCCGACTAGCGGGGGCCTTAGAGACCCAGTACTTC. Its protein is CASSSRLAGALETQYF. This chain links TRBV7-2 with TRBJ2-5, with 12 bases matching TRBD2. V trimming: 4 bases; J trimming: 4 bases; junction bases outside the gene matches: 7. The V gene's germline CDR1 is SGHTA and CDR2 FQGNSA. The CDR3 runs to 16 residues.

The CDR3 loop is CASSKGQFQETQYF. The CDR3 nucleotides read TGTGCCAGCAGCAAAGGACAGTTCCAAGAGACCCAGTACTTC. The rearrangement links TRBV21-1 to TRBJ2-5; TRBD1 is taken as the D call from the table, unchecked against the DNA. TRBV21-1 is shown as a pseudogene. The CDR3 loop spans 14 amino acids.

This rearrangement joins TRBV18 to TRBJ1-5, with 7 bases that match TRBD1. V lost 6 bases and J lost 6; bases outside the gene matches: 11. The germline V gene has CDR1 KGHSH and CDR2 LQKENI. The CDR3 length is 15 residues. The CDR3 loop is CASSPSGGDSQPQHF. CDR3 sequence (DNA): TGTGCCAGCTCCCCCAGCGGGGGGGACAGTCAGCCCCAGCATTTT.

This clone was recorded a few times. The chain uses TRBV9 and TRBJ1-6; maybe TRBD1 (6 bases). The CDR3 length is 19 residues. The V end was cut by 5 bases, the J end by 6 bases, with 27 bases between. Germline V gene data show CDR1 as SGDLS and CDR2 as YYNGEE. CDR3 region: CASSEQGLVPPFLNSPLHF. CDR3 in DNA: TGTGCCAGCAGTGAACAGGGTTTAGTTCCCCCCTTCCTTAATTCACCCCTCCACTTT.